Presented here are 17 T cell receptor beta chains from one specimen sequenced in a study of CD8+ T cells in alopecia areata. Treatment given: oral pan-JAK inhibitor, 5-10 mg twice daily. It was cDNA, reverse transcribed from extracted RNA, that served as the sequencing template. The data were produced by immunoSEQ multiplex PCR, yet TCRdb's version contains in-frame clones alone and is incomplete. The top ten clones hold roughly 25% of a sample with 130,000 to 150,000 clones, 75% to 85% of them seen once. Sequenced material: CD8+ T cells sorted from blood, taken at week 4, from a patient treated with tofacitinib. The origin of the receptors is a human donor with alopecia areata.

The sample holds a few counts of this clone. The chain carries TRBV11-2 and TRBJ2-7; D unclear. Germline CDR1 and CDR2: SGHAT and FQNNGV. CDR3 length equals 11 residues. V was cut by 3 bases and J by 4 bases, with 4 bases left in between. CDR3: CASSFQYEQYF. The DNA for the CDR3 is TGTGCCAGCAGCTTCCAGTACGAGCAGTACTTC.

This clone has just one count. The chain combines TRBV7-9 with TRBJ1-1; no firm D call. Germline assignment: CDR1 SEHNR and CDR2 FQNEAQ (reference sequence). There are 15 residues in the CDR3. Trimming stripped 1 base from V and 6 bases from J, with 15 bases between. The CDR3 DNA follows: TGTGCCAGCAGCTTAGTAGTCCCTAACCCCGCTGAAGCTTTCTTT. This encodes CASSLVVPNPAEAFF.

This clone was counted a single time. CDR3 nucleotide sequence: TGTGCCAGCAGTCACGGGGACAGCTCCTACGAGCAGTACTTC. It codes for CASSHGDSSYEQYF. The chain has TRBV27 and TRBJ2-7; 7 nucleotides match TRBD1. The V gene end was trimmed by 5 bases and the J gene end by 0 bases; junction bases not matched to a gene: 4. This CDR3 is built from 14 residues. Germline CDR1 and CDR2: MNHEY and SMNVEV (reference sequence).

The rearrangement uses TRBV27 and TRBJ2-3; D remains ambiguous. Trimming shortened V by 5 bases and J by 0 bases, and 15 bases separated the two germline ends. Germline CDR1 is MNHEY and CDR2 is SMNVEV (reference sequence). The CDR3 consists of 16 residues. CDR3 DNA sequence: TGTGCCAGCAGTCCCCTTTTTGGTACTAGCACAGATACGCAGTATTTT. Its translation: CASSPLFGTSTDTQYF.

The rearrangement joins TRBV9 to TRBJ2-7, with D maybe TRBD1 (6 bases). Trimming cost V 0 bases and J 0 bases, with 13 bases left between them. The germline gives CDR1 SGDLS, CDR2 YYNGEE. The CDR3 loop spans 16 amino acids. Here the CDR3 reads CASSVGGTGISYEQYF. For the CDR3, the DNA is TGTGCCAGCAGCGTAGGGGGAACAGGGATCTCCTACGAGCAGTACTTC.

The V and J genes are TRBV7-9 and TRBJ2-7; tentatively, D is TRBD2 (6 bases). V lost 4 bases and J 3 bases, leaving 16 bases between the germline ends. The germline CDR1 and CDR2 sequences are SEHNR and FQNEAQ (reference sequence). The CDR3 sequence is 15 residues long. CDR3 bases: TGTGCCAGCAGCTCTACCCGGGACTCATACTACGAGCAGTACTTC. Protein sequence: CASSSTRDSYYEQYF.

The V gene is TRBV10-3, the J gene TRBJ2-1; D possibly corresponds to TRBD1 (6 bases). V lost 4 bases and J 5 bases, leaving 6 bases between the germline ends. This CDR3 has 12 amino acids. Germline CDR1 and CDR2: ENHRY and SYGVKD. The CDR3 nucleotides read TGTGCCATCAGTGGGACAGACAATGAGCAGTTCTTC. Its translation is CAISGTDNEQFF.

This rearrangement joins TRBV2 to TRBJ2-3; D is undetermined. Germline lookup yields CDR1 SNHLY and CDR2 FYNNEI. The CDR3 consists of 13 residues. V was shortened by 2 bases and J by 9 bases, with 12 bases between the two germline ends. The CDR3 is CASSEIPLRTQYF. The CDR3, as DNA: TGTGCCAGCAGTGAAATCCCCCTGCGAACGCAGTATTTT.

The gene calls are TRBV2 and TRBJ2-1, with 9 bases lining up with TRBD2. Germline loops: CDR1 SNHLY, CDR2 FYNNEI. The J segment lost 3 bases and the V segment lost 4 bases, leaving 10 bases of the junction unmatched. This CDR3 comprises 17 residues. The DNA of the CDR3 is TGTGCCAGCAGTGGGACCTTAGCGGGGGAAATCTACAATGAGCAGTTCTTC. Protein: CASSGTLAGEIYNEQFF.

The chain combines TRBV27 with TRBJ1-1; TRBD1 matches 8 bases. The J segment lost 10 bases and the V segment lost 6 bases, leaving 16 bases of the junction unmatched. This CDR3 is 15 amino acids long. Looked up from germline, CDR1 is MNHEY and CDR2 is SMNVEV (reference sequence). This chain's CDR3 is CASSPVFPFTGGAFF. DNA for the CDR3: TGTGCCAGCAGCCCCGTATTCCCTTTCACAGGGGGAGCTTTCTTT.

This sequence joins TRBV5-6 and TRBJ1-2; maybe TRBD1 (6 bases). The CDR3 has 15 amino acids. Germline CDR1 reads SGHDT; CDR2 reads YYEEEE. V lost 2 bases and J 6 bases, leaving 17 bases between the germline ends. CDR3 sequence (DNA): TGTGCCAGCAGCTTTAACCCCGGGGGCGCGAATGGCTACACCTTC. This encodes CASSFNPGGANGYTF. The complete variable domain, with remaining parts taken from reference TRBV5-6 and TRBJ1-2, reads DAGVTQSPTHLIKTRGQQVTLRCSPKSGHDTVSWYQQALGQGPQFIFQYYEEEERQRGNFPDRFSGHQFPNYSSELNVNALLLGDSALYLCASSFNPGGANGYTFGSGTRLTVV.

This chain connects TRBV30 to TRBJ2-7; the D is unclear. The length of the CDR3 is 11 residues. From germline, CDR1 is GTSNPN and CDR2 SVGIG (reference sequence). CDR3 region: CALQSSYEQYF. The DNA for the CDR3 is TGTGCATTGCAGAGCTCCTACGAGCAGTACTTC.

The genes are TRBV7-9 and TRBJ1-5, with TRBD1 matching over 7 bases. CDR1 and CDR2 from the germline V gene are SEHNR and FQNEAQ (reference sequence). V was pared by 1 base and J by 7 bases, with 4 bases of the junction left unmatched. The CDR3 spans 14 residues. The CDR3 bases are TGTGCCAGCAGCTTAGGACAGGGAGGCCAGCCCCAGCATTTT. Protein product: CASSLGQGGQPQHF.

This clone was seen a handful of times. The same CDR3 is also encoded by other DNA sequences in this sample. The V gene is TRBV19, the J gene TRBJ2-2, with unresolved D. Trimming removed 5 bases at V and 4 bases at J, with 5 bases between. The CDR3 runs 12 residues. Per germline, CDR1 LNHDA and CDR2 SQIVND (reference sequence). The chain's CDR3 is CASSPITGELFF. In DNA, the CDR3 is TGTGCCAGTAGTCCAATCACCGGGGAGCTGTTTTTT.

The count of this clone is one. V gene TRBV27 combines with J gene TRBJ2-1, with 13 bases that match TRBD2. This CDR3 has 15 residues. V shed 3 bases, J shed 8 bases, and the junction held 4 bases outside the gene matches. The germline V gene has CDR1 MNHEY and CDR2 SMNVEV (reference sequence). The CDR3 bases are TGTGCCAGCAGTTTCCTACTAGCGGGGGGGCATGAGCAGTTCTTC. Amino acids: CASSFLLAGGHEQFF.

The CDR3 DNA sequence: TGTGCCAGCAGTCAAAGGTCGGGTACTGAAGCTTTCTTT. Amino acids: CASSQRSGTEAFF. The chain uses TRBV7-2 and TRBJ1-1; D remains unclear. V was cut by 6 bases and J by 5 bases, with 13 bases left in between. CDR1 is SGHTA, CDR2 FQGNSA, per germline. The CDR3 length is 13 residues.

J is TRBJ2-2 and V is TRBV30; D not certain. Germline lookup yields CDR1 GTSNPN and CDR2 SVGIG (reference sequence). The CDR3 is 14 amino acids. V dropped 4 bases and J dropped 3 bases, with 12 bases sitting between them. The CDR3 sequence is CAWTTLGYTGELFF. CDR3 nucleotides: TGTGCCTGGACTACCCTTGGGTACACCGGGGAGCTGTTTTTT.